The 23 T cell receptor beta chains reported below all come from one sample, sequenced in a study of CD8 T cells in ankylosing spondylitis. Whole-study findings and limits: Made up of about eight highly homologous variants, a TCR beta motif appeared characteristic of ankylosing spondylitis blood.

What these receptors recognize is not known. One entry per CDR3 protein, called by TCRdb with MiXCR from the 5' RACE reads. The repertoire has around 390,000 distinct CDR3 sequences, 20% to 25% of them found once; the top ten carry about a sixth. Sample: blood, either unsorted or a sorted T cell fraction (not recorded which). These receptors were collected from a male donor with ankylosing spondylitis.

The CDR3 loop reads CATSRFSQTSGIEQFF. CDR3 DNA sequence: TGTGCCACCAGCAGATTCTCACAGACTAGCGGCATTGAGCAGTTCTTC. This chain connects TRBV15 to TRBJ2-1; 9 positions agree with TRBD2. V lost 2 bases to trimming and J lost 9 bases; unmatched junction nucleotides: 11. Per germline, CDR1 LNHNV and CDR2 YYDKDF (reference sequence). The CDR3 runs to 16 residues.

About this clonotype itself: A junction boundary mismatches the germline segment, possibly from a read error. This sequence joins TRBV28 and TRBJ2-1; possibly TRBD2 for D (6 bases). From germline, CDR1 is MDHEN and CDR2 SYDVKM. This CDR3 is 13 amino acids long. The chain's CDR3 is CAVLGGSSNEQFF. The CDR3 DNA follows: TGTGCAGTCCTCGGGGGTTCCTCCAATGAGCAGTTCTTC.

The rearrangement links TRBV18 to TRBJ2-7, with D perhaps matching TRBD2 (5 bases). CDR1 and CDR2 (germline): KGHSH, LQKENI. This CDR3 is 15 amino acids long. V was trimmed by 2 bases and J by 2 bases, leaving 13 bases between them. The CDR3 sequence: CASSPGADGAYEQYF. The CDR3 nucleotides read TGTGCCAGCTCACCAGGAGCGGATGGGGCCTACGAGCAGTACTTC. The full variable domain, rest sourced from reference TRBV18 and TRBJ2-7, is NAGVMQNPRHLVRRRGQEARLRCSPMKGHSHVYWYRQLPEEGLKFMVYLQKENIIDESGMPKERFSAEFPKEGPSILRIQQVVRGDSAAYFCASSPGADGAYEQYFGPGTRLTVT.

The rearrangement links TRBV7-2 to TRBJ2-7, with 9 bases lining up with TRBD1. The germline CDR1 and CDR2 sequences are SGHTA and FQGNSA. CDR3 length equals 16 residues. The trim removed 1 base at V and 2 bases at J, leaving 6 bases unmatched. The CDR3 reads CASSLVGTGNPYEQYF. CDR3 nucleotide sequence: TGTGCCAGCAGCTTAGTCGGGACAGGGAACCCCTACGAGCAGTACTTC. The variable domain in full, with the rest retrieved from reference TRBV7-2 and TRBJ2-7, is GAGVSQSPSNKVTEKGKDVELRCDPISGHTALYWYRQSLGQGLEFLIYFQGNSAPDKSGLPSDRFSAERTGGSVSTLTIQRTQQEDSAVYLCASSLVGTGNPYEQYFGPGTRLTVT.

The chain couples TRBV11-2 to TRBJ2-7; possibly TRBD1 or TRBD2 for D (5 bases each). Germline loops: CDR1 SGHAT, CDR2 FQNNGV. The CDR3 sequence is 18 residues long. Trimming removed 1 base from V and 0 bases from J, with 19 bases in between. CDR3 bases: TGTGCCAGCAGCTTAGGAGCATCGGGACGCACAATCTCCTACGAGCAGTACTTC. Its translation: CASSLGASGRTISYEQYF.

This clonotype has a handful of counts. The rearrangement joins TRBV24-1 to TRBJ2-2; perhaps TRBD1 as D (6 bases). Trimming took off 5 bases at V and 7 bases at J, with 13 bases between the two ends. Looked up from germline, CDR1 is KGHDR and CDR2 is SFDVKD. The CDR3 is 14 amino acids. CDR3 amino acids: CATSGRGHGGELFF. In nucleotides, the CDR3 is TGTGCCACCAGTGGTAGGGGACATGGCGGGGAGCTGTTTTTT.

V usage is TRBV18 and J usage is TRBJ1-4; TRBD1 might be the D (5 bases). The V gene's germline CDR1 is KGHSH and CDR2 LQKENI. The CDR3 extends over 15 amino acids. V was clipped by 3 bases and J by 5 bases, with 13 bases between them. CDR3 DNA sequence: TGTGCCAGCTCACCTCTTCGGGACGAGAATGAAAAACTGTTTTTT. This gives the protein CASSPLRDENEKLFF.

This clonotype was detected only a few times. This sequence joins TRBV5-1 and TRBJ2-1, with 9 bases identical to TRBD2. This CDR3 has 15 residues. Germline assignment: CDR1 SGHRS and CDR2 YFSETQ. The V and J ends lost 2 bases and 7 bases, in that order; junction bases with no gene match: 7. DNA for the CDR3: TGCGCCAGCAGCTTCAGACTAGCGGATGGGAATGAGCAGTTCTTC. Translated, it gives CASSFRLADGNEQFF.

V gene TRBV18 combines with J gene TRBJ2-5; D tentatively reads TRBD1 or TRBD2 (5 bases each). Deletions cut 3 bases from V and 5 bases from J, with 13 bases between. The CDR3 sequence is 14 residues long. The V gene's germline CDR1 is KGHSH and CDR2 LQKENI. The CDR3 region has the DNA TGTGCCAGCTCACCCCGGGACCGAGTCGAGACCCAGTACTTC. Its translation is CASSPRDRVETQYF.

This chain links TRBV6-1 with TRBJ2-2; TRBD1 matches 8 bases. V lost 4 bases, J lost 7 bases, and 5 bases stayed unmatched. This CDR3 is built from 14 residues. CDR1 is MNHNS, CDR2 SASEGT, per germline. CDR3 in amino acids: CASSVGQGIGELFF. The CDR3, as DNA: TGTGCCAGCAGTGTTGGACAGGGCATCGGGGAGCTGTTTTTT.

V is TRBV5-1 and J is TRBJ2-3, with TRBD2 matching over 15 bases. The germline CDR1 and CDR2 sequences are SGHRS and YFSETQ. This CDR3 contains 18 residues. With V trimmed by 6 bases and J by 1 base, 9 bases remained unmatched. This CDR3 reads CASTPGLAGGPGTDTQYF. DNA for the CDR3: TGCGCCAGCACCCCCGGACTAGCGGGAGGGCCCGGCACAGATACGCAGTATTTT.

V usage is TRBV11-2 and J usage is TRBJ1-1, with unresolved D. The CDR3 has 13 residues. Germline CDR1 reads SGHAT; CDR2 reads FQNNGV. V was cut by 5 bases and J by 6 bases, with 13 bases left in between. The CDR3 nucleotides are TGTGCCAGCAGCAAATCGGCAAACGCTGAAGCTTTCTTT. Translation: CASSKSANAEAFF.

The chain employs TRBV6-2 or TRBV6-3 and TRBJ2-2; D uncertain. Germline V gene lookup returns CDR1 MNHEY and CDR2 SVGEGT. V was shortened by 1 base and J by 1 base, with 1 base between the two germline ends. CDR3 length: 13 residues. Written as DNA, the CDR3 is TGTGCCAGCAGTTACTGGAACACCGGGGAGCTGTTTTTT. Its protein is CASSYWNTGELFF.

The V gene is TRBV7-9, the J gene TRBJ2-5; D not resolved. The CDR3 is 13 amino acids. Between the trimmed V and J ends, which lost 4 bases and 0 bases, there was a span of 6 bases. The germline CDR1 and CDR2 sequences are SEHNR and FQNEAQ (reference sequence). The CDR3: CASSSSYQETQYF. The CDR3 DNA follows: TGTGCCAGCAGCTCTTCGTACCAAGAGACCCAGTACTTC.

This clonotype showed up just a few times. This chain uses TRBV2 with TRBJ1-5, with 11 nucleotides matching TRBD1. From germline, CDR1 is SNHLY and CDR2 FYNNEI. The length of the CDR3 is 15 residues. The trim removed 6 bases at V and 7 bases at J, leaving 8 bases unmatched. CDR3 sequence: CASSPGQGAYQPQHF. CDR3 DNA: TGTGCCAGCAGCCCCGGACAGGGGGCGTACCAGCCCCAGCATTTT.

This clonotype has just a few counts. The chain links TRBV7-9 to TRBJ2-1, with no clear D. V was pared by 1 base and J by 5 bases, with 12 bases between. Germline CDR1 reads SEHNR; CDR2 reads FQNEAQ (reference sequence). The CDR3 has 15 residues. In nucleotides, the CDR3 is TGTGCCAGCAGCTTAGTAGGGTTTGTTGACAATGAGCAGTTCTTC. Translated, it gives CASSLVGFVDNEQFF. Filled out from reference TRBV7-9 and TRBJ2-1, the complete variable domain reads DTGVSQNPRHKITKRGQNVTFRCDPISEHNRLYWYRQTLGQGPEFLTYFQNEAQLEKSRLLSDRFSAERPKGSFSTLEIQRTEQGDSAMYLCASSLVGFVDNEQFFGPGTRLTVL.

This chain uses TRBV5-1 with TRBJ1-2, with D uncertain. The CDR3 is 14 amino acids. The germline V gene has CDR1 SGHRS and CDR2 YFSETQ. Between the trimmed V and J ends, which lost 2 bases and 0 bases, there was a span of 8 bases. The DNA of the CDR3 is TGCGCCAGCAGCTTCGGTGATGCTAACTATGGCTACACCTTC. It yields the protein CASSFGDANYGYTF.

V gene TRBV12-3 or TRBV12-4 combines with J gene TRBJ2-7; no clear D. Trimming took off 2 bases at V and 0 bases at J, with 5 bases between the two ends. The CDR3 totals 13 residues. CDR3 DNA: TGTGCCAGCAGTTTAACAGTCTCCTACGAGCAGTACTTC. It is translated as CASSLTVSYEQYF.

The CDR3 sequence: CASSFESGLDTDTQYF. CDR3 in DNA: TGTGCCAGCAGCTTTGAATCCGGGCTCGACACAGATACGCAGTATTTT. V and J are TRBV7-2 and TRBJ2-3, with D uncertain. The germline CDR1 and CDR2 sequences are SGHTA and FQGNSA. V lost 3 bases and J lost 2, with 15 bases in between. The CDR3 is made up of 16 amino acids.

The CDR3 sequence is CAISPGAGGEETQYF. Written as DNA, the CDR3 is TGTGCCATCAGCCCAGGGGCGGGAGGCGAGGAGACCCAGTACTTC. The chain recombines TRBV10-3 with TRBJ2-5, with 8 positions matching TRBD2. After removal of 6 bases from V and 5 bases from J, the junction contained 11 bases not matched to a gene. The CDR3 consists of 15 residues. Germline values: CDR1 ENHRY, CDR2 SYGVKD.

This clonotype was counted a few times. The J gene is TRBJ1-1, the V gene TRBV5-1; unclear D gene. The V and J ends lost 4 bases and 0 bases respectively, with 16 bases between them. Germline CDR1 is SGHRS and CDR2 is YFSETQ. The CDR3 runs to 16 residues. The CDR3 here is CASSAQVAEMNTEAFF. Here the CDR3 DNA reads TGCGCCAGCAGCGCTCAAGTTGCAGAGATGAACACTGAAGCTTTCTTT.

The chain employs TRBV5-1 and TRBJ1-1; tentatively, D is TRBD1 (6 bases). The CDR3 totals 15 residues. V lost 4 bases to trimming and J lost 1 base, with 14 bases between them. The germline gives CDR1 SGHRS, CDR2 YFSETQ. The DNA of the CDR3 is TGCGCCAGCAGCACCTCTGGGGGCGGGAACACTGAAGCTTTCTTT. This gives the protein CASSTSGGGNTEAFF.

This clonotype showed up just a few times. The CDR3 here is CSASLRGTKNIQYF. The CDR3 region has the DNA TGCAGTGCTAGTTTACGGGGAACCAAAAACATTCAGTACTTC. The V and J genes are TRBV20-1 and TRBJ2-4; perhaps TRBD2 as D (5 bases). V was cut by 3 bases and J by 2 bases, with 11 bases left in between. Germline lookup yields CDR1 DFQATT and CDR2 SNEGSKA (reference sequence). CDR3 length: 14 residues.